A single sample gave rise to the 7 T cell receptor beta chains below, sequenced in a study of blood T cells in healthy people across ages. The authors ran a second PCR of about 7 to 11 cycles using a sample-barcoded 5' primer and a J-beta primer mix. TCRdb called the 5' RACE reads again in MiXCR, with one record for every CDR3 protein. The table records 1.4 million or so distinct CDR3 sequences, 35% to 45% of them present only once. The material sequenced was blood. Receptors originate from a woman between 18 and 29 years old in good health.

CDR3 residues: CAIKEGFYYGYTF. CDR3 coding DNA: TGTGCCATCAAGGAGGGGTTTTACTATGGCTACACCTTC. The chain carries TRBV10-3 and TRBJ1-2, with D possibly TRBD1 on 5 matching bases. The CDR3 runs 13 residues. CDR1 is ENHRY, CDR2 SYGVKD, per germline. V was clipped by 7 bases and J by 3 bases, with 12 bases between them.

This clonotype was seen a few times. The rearrangement uses TRBV12-3 or TRBV12-4 and TRBJ1-5; D perhaps matches TRBD1 (5 bases). V gave up 5 bases and J gave up 6 bases, with 11 bases separating them. The CDR3 extends over 13 amino acids. The CDR3 here is CASSTRVSQPQHF. The DNA for the CDR3 is TGTGCCAGCAGTACCAGGGTTAGTCAGCCCCAGCATTTT.

This sequence joins TRBV15 and TRBJ2-3; TRBD1 agrees at 7 bases. The V and J ends lost 8 bases and 2 bases, in that order; junction bases with no gene match: 10. Germline assignment: CDR1 LNHNV and CDR2 YYDKDF (reference sequence). The CDR3 is made up of 15 amino acids. CDR3: CATAPGQPTTDTQYF. As DNA, the CDR3 is TGTGCCACCGCCCCGGGACAGCCTACCACAGATACGCAGTATTTT.

This clonotype turned up a few times. The chain is built from TRBV12-3 or TRBV12-4 and TRBJ1-2; D remains unclear. The CDR3 is 15 residues long. Trimming removed 7 bases at V and 3 bases at J, with 18 bases between. CDR3 sequence: CASIPPREAYYGYTF. CDR3 coding DNA: TGTGCCAGCATCCCTCCCCGGGAAGCCTACTATGGCTACACCTTC.

This chain joins TRBV30 and TRBJ1-1; D is uncertain. Trimming removed 0 bases from V and 1 base from J, with 6 bases in between. Per germline, CDR1 GTSNPN and CDR2 SVGIG (reference sequence). The CDR3 spans 13 residues. The CDR3 coding sequence is TGTGCCTGGAGTGTAACAGAGAACACTGAAGCTTTCTTT. Protein: CAWSVTENTEAFF.

This clonotype was counted a few times. The chain joins TRBV20-1 to TRBJ2-7; the match to TRBD1 covers 9 bases. Looked up from germline, CDR1 is DFQATT and CDR2 is SNEGSKA (reference sequence). Trimming cost V 5 bases and J 1 base; bases outside gene matches: 3. The CDR3 covers 13 residues. The DNA for the CDR3 is TGCAGTGCTTACAGGGGGCAGTCCTACGAGCAGTACTTC. Protein product: CSAYRGQSYEQYF.

V is TRBV7-9 and J is TRBJ2-7; D assignment may be TRBD1 or TRBD2 (5 bases each). This CDR3 contains 15 residues. In germline, CDR1 is SEHNR, CDR2 FQNEAQ (reference sequence). V was clipped by 3 bases and J by 3 bases, with 15 bases between them. The CDR3: CASSFRGVEGYEQYF. The CDR3 DNA sequence: TGTGCCAGCAGCTTTAGAGGGGTTGAAGGCTACGAGCAGTACTTC.